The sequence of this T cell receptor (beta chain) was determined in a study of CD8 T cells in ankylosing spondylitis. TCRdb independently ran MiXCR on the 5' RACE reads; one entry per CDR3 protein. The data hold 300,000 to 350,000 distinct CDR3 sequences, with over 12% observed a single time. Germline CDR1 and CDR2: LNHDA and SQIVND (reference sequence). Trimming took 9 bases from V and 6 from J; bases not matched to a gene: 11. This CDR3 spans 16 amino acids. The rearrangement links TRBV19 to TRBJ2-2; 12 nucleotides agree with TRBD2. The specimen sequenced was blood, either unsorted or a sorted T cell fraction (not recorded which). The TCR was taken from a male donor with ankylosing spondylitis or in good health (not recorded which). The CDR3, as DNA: TGTGCCAGCTCGAAAGGGCTAGCGGGGGGGCCCGGGGAGCTGTTTTTT. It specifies CASSKGLAGGPGELFF.